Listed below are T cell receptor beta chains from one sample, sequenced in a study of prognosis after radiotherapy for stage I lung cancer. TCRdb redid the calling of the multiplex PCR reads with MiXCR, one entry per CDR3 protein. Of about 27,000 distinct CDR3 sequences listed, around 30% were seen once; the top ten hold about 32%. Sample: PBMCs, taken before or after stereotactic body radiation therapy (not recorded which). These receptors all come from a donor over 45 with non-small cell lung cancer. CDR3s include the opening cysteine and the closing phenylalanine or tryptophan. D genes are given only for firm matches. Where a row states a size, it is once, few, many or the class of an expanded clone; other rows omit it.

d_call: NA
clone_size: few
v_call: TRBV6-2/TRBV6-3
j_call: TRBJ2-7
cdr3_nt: TGTGCCAGCAGTTATCCGTCCCCGCTAGTCCGCGTTGTCCCGACCTCCTACGAGCAGTACTTC
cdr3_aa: CASSYPSPLVRVVPTSYEQYF

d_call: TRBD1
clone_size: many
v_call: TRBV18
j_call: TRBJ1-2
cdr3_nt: TGTGCCAGCTCACCTACGGGACAGGGGGTTGGCTACACCTTC
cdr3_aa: CASSPTGQGVGYTF

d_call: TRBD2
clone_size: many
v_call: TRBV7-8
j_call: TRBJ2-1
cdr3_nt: TGTGCCAGCAGCTTAGTCAACCCCCGAAGCGGGGGGGCCAGTGAGCAGTTCTTC
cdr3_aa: CASSLVNPRSGGASEQFF

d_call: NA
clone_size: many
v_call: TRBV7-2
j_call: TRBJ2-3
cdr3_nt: TGTGCCAGCAGCTACGGACCCACAGATACGCAGTATTTT
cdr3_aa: CASSYGPTDTQYF

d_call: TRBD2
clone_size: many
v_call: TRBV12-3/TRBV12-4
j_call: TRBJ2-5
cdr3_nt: TGTGCCAGCAGGGGAGCGGGAGGGGGTAGAGAGACCCAGTACTTC
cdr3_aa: CASRGAGGGRETQYF

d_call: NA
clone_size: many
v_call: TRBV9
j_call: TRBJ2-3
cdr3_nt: TGTGCCAGCAGCGCCCCGGGAGGGACAGGGTGGCGTTTAGGGGCAGATACGCAGTATTTT
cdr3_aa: CASSAPGGTGWRLGADTQYF

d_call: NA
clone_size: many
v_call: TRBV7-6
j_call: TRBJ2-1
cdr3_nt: TGTGCCAGCAGTTCACAGGGAGCTTGGGCTGAGCAGTTCTTC
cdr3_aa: CASSSQGAWAEQFF

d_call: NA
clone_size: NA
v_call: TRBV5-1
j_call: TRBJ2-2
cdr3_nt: TGCGCCAGCAGCTTTTCTCGTCGGGTGAACACCGGGGAGCTGTTTTTT
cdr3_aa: CASSFSRRVNTGELFF

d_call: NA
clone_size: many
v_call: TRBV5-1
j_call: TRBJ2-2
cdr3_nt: TGCGCCAGCAGCGACCTAGGGGGATTCGGGGAGCTGTTTTTT
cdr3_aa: CASSDLGGFGELFF

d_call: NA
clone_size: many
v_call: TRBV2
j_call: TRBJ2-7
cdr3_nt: TGTGCCAGCACCCAGGACCGAATCTCCTACGAGCAGTACTTC
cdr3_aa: CASTQDRISYEQYF

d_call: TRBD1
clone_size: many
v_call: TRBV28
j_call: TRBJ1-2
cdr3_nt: TGTGCCAGCAGTTCAATCAGGGACAGCTCCTTTCTTCATGGCTACACCTTC
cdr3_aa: CASSSIRDSSFLHGYTF

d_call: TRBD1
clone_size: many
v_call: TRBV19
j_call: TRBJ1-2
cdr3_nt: TGTGCCAGTAGCTCGACAGGGGACTATGGCTACACCTTC
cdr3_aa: CASSSTGDYGYTF

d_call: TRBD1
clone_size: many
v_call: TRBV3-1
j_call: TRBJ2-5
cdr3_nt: TGTGCCAGCAGCCTCGACAGGGTGGGGACCCAGTACTTC
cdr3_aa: CASSLDRVGTQYF

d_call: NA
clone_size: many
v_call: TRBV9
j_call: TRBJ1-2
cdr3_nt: TGTGCCAGCAGCACCGGGGGGAACTATGGCTACACCTTC
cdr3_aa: CASSTGGNYGYTF

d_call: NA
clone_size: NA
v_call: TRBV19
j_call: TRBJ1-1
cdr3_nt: TGTGCCAGTAGTTTGCTGAACACTGAAGCTTTCTTT
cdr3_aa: CASSLLNTEAFF

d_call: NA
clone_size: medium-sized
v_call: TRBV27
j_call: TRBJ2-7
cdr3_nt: TGTGCCAGCAGTTTTTTGGGGGACGGCGACGAGCAGTACTTC
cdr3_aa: CASSFLGDGDEQYF

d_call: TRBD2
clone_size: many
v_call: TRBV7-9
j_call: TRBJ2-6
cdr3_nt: TGTGCCAGCAGCTTAGGGGGAGGGTGGAGCTCTGGGGCCAACGTCCTGACTTTC
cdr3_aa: CASSLGGGWSSGANVLTF

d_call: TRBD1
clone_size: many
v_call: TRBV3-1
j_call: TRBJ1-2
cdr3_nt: TGTGCCAGCAGCCAACATGAACAGGGGGTTGGTGATGGCTACACCTTC
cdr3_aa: CASSQHEQGVGDGYTF

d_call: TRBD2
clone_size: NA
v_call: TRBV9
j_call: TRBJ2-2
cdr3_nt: TGTGCCAGCAGCCCCGTGACGGGAGGGCCGGGGGAGCTGTTTTTT
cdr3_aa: CASSPVTGGPGELFF

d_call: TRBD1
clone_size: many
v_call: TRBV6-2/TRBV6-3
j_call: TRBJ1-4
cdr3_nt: TGTGCCAGCAGTTACGACTATTCGACAGGGGAGAGGAATGAAAAACTGTTTTTT
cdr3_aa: CASSYDYSTGERNEKLFF

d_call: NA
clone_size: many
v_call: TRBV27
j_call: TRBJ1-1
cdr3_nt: TGTGCCAGCAGTGGCAGGGACACAAACACTGAAGCTTTCTTT
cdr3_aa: CASSGRDTNTEAFF

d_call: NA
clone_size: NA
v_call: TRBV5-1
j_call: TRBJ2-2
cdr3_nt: TGCGCCAGCAGCCCGGACAGAGCGAACACCGGGGAGCTGTTTTTT
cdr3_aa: CASSPDRANTGELFF

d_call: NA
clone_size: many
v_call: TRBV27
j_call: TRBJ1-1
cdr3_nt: TGTGCCAGCACGAACAGGGTGAACACTGAAGCTTTCTTT
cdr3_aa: CASTNRVNTEAFF

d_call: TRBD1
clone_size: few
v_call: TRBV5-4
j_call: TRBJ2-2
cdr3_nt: TGTGCCAGCAGCGTAGCAGGGGGTAATAGGGGGGAGCTGTTTTTT
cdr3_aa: CASSVAGGNRGELFF

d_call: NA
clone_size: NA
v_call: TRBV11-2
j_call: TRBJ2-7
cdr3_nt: TGTGCCAGCAGCTCGGGCCCTCCAACTACGATCGAGCAGTACTTC
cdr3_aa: CASSSGPPTTIEQYF

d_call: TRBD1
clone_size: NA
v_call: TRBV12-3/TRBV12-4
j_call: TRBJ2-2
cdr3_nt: TGTGCCAGCAGTACACGGGACAGGGGGTTAAGCGGGGAGCTGTTTTTT
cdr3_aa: CASSTRDRGLSGELFF

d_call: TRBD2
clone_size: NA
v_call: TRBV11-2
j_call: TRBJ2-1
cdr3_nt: TGTGCCAGCAGCTCCCGACTAGCGGGGGGGACCAATGAGCAGTTCTTC
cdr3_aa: CASSSRLAGGTNEQFF

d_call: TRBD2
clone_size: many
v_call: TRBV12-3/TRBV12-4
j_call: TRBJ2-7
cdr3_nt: TGTGCCAGCAGACGGAGAGCTAGCGGTCGACAATCCTACGAGCAGTACTTC
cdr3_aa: CASRRRASGRQSYEQYF

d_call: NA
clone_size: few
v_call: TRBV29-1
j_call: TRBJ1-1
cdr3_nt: TGCAGCGTTGAAGAAGTCGTTCGGCAACCCGCTTTCTTT
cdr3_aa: CSVEEVVRQPAFF

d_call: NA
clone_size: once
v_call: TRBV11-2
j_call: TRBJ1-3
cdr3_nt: TGTGCCAGCAGCTTAAACTCTGGAAACACCATATATTTT
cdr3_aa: CASSLNSGNTIYF

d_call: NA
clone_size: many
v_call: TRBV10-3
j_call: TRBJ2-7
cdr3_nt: TGTGCCATCGCGCCTGGGACAATAAGCTACGAGCAGTACTTC
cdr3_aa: CAIAPGTISYEQYF

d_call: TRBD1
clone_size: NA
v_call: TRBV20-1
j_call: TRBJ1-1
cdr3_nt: TGCAGTGCTAGATCCCACCAGGGGGGGGACACTGAAGCTTTCTTT
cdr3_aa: CSARSHQGGDTEAFF

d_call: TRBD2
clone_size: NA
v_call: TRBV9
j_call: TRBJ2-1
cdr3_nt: TGTGCCAGCAGCACCGGGACTAGCGGCCACAATGAGCAGTTCTTC
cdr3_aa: CASSTGTSGHNEQFF

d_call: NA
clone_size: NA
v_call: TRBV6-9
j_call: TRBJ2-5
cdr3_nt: TGTGCCAGCAGTTCCAGACACGGGGGCAGGCAGACCCAGTACTTC
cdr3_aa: CASSSRHGGRQTQYF

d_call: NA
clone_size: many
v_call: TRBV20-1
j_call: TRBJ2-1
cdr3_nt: TGCTACGCGAGCTCCTACAATGAGCAGTTCTTC
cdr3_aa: CYASSYNEQFF

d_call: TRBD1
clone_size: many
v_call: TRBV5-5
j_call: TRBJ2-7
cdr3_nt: TGTGCCAGCAGCCTAGCAGGACAGGGGGTTTACGAGCAGTACTTC
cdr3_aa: CASSLAGQGVYEQYF

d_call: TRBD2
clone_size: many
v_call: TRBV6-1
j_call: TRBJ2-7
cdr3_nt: TGTGCCAGCAACTTTAGCGGGAGAACCTACGAGCAGTACTTC
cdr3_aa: CASNFSGRTYEQYF

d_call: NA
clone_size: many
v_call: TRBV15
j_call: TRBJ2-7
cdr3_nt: TGTGCCACCAGCAACACCTACGAGCAGTACTTC
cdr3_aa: CATSNTYEQYF

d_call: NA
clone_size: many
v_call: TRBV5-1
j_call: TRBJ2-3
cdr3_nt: TGCGCCAGCAGCCCCACTGTAGGGACAGATACGCAGTATTTT
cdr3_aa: CASSPTVGTDTQYF

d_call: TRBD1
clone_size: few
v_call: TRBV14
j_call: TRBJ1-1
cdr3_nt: TGTGCCAGCAGCCTAACAGGGGGTCCGAACACTGAAGCTTTCTTT
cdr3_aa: CASSLTGGPNTEAFF

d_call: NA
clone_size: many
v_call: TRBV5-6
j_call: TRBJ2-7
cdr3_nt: TGTGCCAGCAGCAGACAGGCCTACGAGCAGTACTTC
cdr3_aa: CASSRQAYEQYF

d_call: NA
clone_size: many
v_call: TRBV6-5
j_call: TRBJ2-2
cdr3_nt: TGTGCCAGCAGTTCCACAGGGTTCGGGGAGCTGTTTTTT
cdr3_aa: CASSSTGFGELFF

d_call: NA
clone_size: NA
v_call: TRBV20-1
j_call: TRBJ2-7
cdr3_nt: TGCAGTGCCTCCCCGTTTCTACCATACGAGCAGTACTTC
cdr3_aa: CSASPFLPYEQYF

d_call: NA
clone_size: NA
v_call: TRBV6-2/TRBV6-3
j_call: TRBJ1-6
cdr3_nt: TGTGCCAGCAGTGAAGACCTTCGGAAGGGGCACAGTATAGGTTCACCCCTCAACTTT
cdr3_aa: CASSEDLRKGHSIGSPLNF

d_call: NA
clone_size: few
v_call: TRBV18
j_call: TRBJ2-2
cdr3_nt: TGTGCCAGCTCACCACCGAGCACCGGGGAGCTGTTTTTT
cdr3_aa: CASSPPSTGELFF

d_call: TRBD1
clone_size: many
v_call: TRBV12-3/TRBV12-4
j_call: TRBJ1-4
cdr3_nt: TGTGCCAGCAGTCGGGACAGGACCCATGAAAAACTGTTTTTT
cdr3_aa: CASSRDRTHEKLFF

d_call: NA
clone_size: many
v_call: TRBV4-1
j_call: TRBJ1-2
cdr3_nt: TGCGCCAGCAGCCAGTGGGAGGGCGGGGAAGTTGGCTACACCTTC
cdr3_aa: CASSQWEGGEVGYTF

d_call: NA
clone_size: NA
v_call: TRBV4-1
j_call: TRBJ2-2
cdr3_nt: TGCGCCAGCAGCCAAGATAGCGTGAAGGGATTTGTCACCGGGGAGCTGTTTTTT
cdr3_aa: CASSQDSVKGFVTGELFF

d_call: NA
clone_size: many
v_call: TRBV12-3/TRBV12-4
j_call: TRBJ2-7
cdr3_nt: TGTGCCAGCAGTTTGCAAGAGGGGGCCTACGAGCAGTACTTC
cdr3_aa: CASSLQEGAYEQYF

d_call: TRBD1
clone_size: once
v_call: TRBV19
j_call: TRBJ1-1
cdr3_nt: TGTGCCAGTAGTATGCTCGGACAGGGTAATTATGAGGCTTTCTTT
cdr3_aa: CASSMLGQGNYEAFF

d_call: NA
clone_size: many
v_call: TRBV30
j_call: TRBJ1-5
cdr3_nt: TGTGCCTGGAGTCCTAGGGGGGCCCCGCGGATGGCCCAGCATTTT
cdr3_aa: CAWSPRGAPRMAQHF

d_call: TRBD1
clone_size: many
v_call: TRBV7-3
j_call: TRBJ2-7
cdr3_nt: TGTGCCAGCAGCTTAGGGACAGGGCCCTACGAGCAGTACTTC
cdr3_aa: CASSLGTGPYEQYF

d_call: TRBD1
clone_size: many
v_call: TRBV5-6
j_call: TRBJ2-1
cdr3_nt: TGTGCCAGCAGCTTCGCAGGGGGCGCGGGAAATGAGCAGTTCTTC
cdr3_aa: CASSFAGGAGNEQFF